This T cell receptor (beta chain) originates from a study of cytomegalovirus exposure and HLA in healthy donors. Study results and limitations: Upon later analysis, TCR association rates were observed to vary by HLA locus, being highest for DRB1 and lowest for HLA-C. There were some V segments, including TRBV6-2 and TRBV6-3, excluded as indistinguishable. Reportedly, diagnosis of cytomegalovirus status by the classifier showed high specificity and sensitivity.

A note on this clone: What it recognizes is unknown.

CDR1 is PRHDT and CDR2 is FYEKMQ in the germline V gene (reference sequence). The CDR3 length is 17 residues. Trimming removed 6 bases from V and 1 base from J, with 20 bases in between. PCR amplification relied on 60 Vbeta primers (plus 13 Jbeta primers). Repertoires were generated with immunoSEQ multiplex PCR, while TCRdb's copy carries only in-frame clones and drops some. This sample has 120,000 or so clones, with just over 75% found just once. This receptor was taken from a man between 25 and 39 years old in good health and CMV-seropositive. The chain recombines TRBV13 with TRBJ2-3, with a tentative D call TRBD2 (5 bases). Sequenced sample: PBMCs. The DNA for the CDR3 is TGTGCCAGCAGGTCCGCGAGGCTAGCCAACGGCACAGATACGCAGTATTTT. It codes for CASRSARLANGTDTQYF.